The T cell receptor beta chain under discussion was sequenced for a study of blood T cell repertoires in COVID-19. The V segment lost 4 bases and the J segment 4 bases; nucleotides outside the gene matches: 9. The V gene's germline CDR1 is KGHDR and CDR2 SFDVKD. The CDR3 is 16 residues long. In the authors' methods: Nucleated cell counts were estimated from reference gene primer amplification. Produced via immunoSEQ multiplex PCR; TCRdb's table is partial and in-frame only. The V and J calls and the clone size are those of that table, but D and trimming were determined from the DNA. The data show 140,000 to 150,000 clones, with around 81% seen just once and 7.5% to 9% held by the top ten.

The sequence was obtained from a human donor in a cohort sampled during active COVID-19. V is TRBV24-1 and J is TRBJ2-7, with 10 bases that match TRBD2. The material sequenced was peripheral blood. CDR3 sequence reads: CATSDKEAGGPYEQYF. In nucleotides, the CDR3 is TGTGCCACCAGTGACAAGGAAGCGGGAGGGCCTTACGAGCAGTACTTC.